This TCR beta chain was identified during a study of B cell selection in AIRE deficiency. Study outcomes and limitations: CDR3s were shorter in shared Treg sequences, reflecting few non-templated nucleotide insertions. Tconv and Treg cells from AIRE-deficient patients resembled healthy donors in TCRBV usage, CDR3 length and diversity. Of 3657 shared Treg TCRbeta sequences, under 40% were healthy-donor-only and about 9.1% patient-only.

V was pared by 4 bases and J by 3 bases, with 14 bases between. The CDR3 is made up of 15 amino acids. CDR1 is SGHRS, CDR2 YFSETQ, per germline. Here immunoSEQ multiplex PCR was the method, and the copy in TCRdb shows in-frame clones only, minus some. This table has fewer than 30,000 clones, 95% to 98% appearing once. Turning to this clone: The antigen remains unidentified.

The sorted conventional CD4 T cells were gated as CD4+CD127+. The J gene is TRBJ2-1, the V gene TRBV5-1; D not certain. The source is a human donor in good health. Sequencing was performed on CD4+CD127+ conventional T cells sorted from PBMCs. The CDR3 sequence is CASSLSLTLYNEQFF. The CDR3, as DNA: TGCGCCAGCAGCCTGTCCCTTACTCTCTACAATGAGCAGTTCTTC.